These T cell receptor beta chains were read from a single sample in a study of blood T cell repertoires in COVID-19. TCRdb's table, derived via immunoSEQ multiplex PCR, lists solely in-frame clones and lacks some. The top ten clones hold 3.5% to 4% of a sample with about 120,000 clones, around 90% of them seen once. The specimen sequenced was peripheral blood. The receptors derive from a woman in her sixties or seventies with COVID-19, enrolled during active disease. CDR3s include the opening cysteine and the closing phenylalanine or tryptophan. A D gene is named only where the DNA matches it firmly. Some rows mark clone size as missing; the rest say once, few, many or name a class of expanded clone.

>NA|TRBV4-3|TRBD1|TRBJ1-2
TGCGCCAGCAGCCAAGATCTGAGGACAGGGGGCGCAGGTGGCGGCTACACCTTC
CASSQDLRTGGAGGGYTF
>NA|TRBV19|NA|TRBJ1-2
TGTGCCAGTAGTATATGGGCAAGTCTCTATGGCTACACCTTC
CASSIWASLYGYTF
>NA|TRBV27|NA|TRBJ1-3
TGTGCCAGCAGTTTCTCTAGCGGCGGCACCATATATTTT
CASSFSSGGTIYF
>NA|TRBV7-2|NA|TRBJ2-7
TGTGCCAGCAGCTTGGGGTCAGGGGTCTCCTACGAGCAGTACTTC
CASSLGSGVSYEQYF
>NA|TRBV7-9|NA|TRBJ2-7
TGTGCCAGCAGCTACGGAGTTGCTTCCGAGCAGTACTTC
CASSYGVASEQYF
>once|TRBV5-4|TRBD2|TRBJ2-1
TGTGCCAGCAGCCTCGGGGGGGCCCTCTACAATGAGCAGTTCTTC
CASSLGGALYNEQFF
>NA|TRBV11-3|TRBD2|TRBJ2-1
TGTGCCAGCAGCCCGACTAGCGGGCCATACAATGAGCAGTTCTTC
CASSPTSGPYNEQFF
>NA|TRBV9|NA|TRBJ1-1
TGTGCCAGCAGCGGACTACAGTCAATGAACACTGAAGCTTTCTTT
CASSGLQSMNTEAFF
>NA|TRBV7-2|TRBD1|TRBJ1-4
TGTGCCAGCAGCCCAGGACAGGGTTCCAATGAAAAACTGTTTTTT
CASSPGQGSNEKLFF
>NA|TRBV7-8|TRBD2|TRBJ2-1
TGTGCCAGCAGCTCTCAGGGACTAGCGGGCCTCGGCAGGGAGCAGTTCTTC
CASSSQGLAGLGREQFF
>NA|TRBV4-2|NA|TRBJ2-1
TGTGCCAGCAGCCAAGACCGCGGCTCCTACAATGAGCAGTTCTTC
CASSQDRGSYNEQFF
>NA|TRBV27|NA|TRBJ2-3
TGTGCCAGCAGTTTGGGTTGGGGGCAGACTTCCACAGATACGCAGTATTTT
CASSLGWGQTSTDTQYF
>NA|TRBV4-1|TRBD1|TRBJ2-1
TGCGCCAGCAGCCAGGGACAGGGGGCGACCAATGAGCAGTTCTTC
CASSQGQGATNEQFF
>NA|TRBV4-3|NA|TRBJ1-1
TGCGCCAGCAGCCAAGAGGGGGCAGGTGAAGCTTTCTTT
CASSQEGAGEAFF
>NA|TRBV18|TRBD1|TRBJ1-1
TGTGCCAGCTCACTCACACGGGACAGGGGGACCTTGAACACTGAAGCTTTCTTT
CASSLTRDRGTLNTEAFF
>NA|TRBV9|TRBD1|TRBJ2-2
TGTGCCAGCAGCGTAGGGCAGGGGGCGCGCGGGGAGCTGTTTTTT
CASSVGQGARGELFF
>NA|TRBV2|NA|TRBJ1-2
TGTGCCAGCAGTGAGCGTCAGGTCTATGGCTACACCTTC
CASSERQVYGYTF
>NA|TRBV5-4|TRBD1|TRBJ1-6
TGTGCCAGCAGCTTGGCGGGCAGGGGGTATAATTCACCCCTCCACTTT
CASSLAGRGYNSPLHF
>NA|TRBV12-3/TRBV12-4|NA|TRBJ1-2
TGTGCCAGCAGTTTAGGGACAAGCTATGGCTACACCTTC
CASSLGTSYGYTF
>NA|TRBV9|NA|TRBJ1-1
TGTGCCAGCAGCGCCGACGTGGCGGTCTCTGAAGCTTTCTTT
CASSADVAVSEAFF
>once|TRBV7-2|NA|TRBJ1-2
TGTGCCAGCAGCAATTTAATGACAGATTGGGGCTACACCTTC
CASSNLMTDWGYTF
>NA|TRBV5-1|NA|TRBJ2-1
TGCGCCAGCAGCTTGGCCGGCGGAACGTACAATGAGCAGTTCTTC
CASSLAGGTYNEQFF
>NA|TRBV18|NA|TRBJ1-1
TGTGCCAGCTCACCCCCGTTTGGGGGCGGGTTGACTGAAGCTTTCTTT
CASSPPFGGGLTEAFF
>NA|TRBV7-2|TRBD1|TRBJ2-1
TGTGCCAGCAGCTTAGATAGTGGACAGGGGGGGAATGAGCAGTTCTTC
CASSLDSGQGGNEQFF
>NA|TRBV6-5|NA|TRBJ1-1
TGTGCCAGCAGTTACTCGCGGACAGTTCGGAACACTGAAGCTTTCTTT
CASSYSRTVRNTEAFF
>NA|TRBV4-2|NA|TRBJ2-7
TGTGCCAGCAGCCAAGAGGAGGGAAACGGGATTTACGAGCAGTACTTC
CASSQEEGNGIYEQYF
>NA|TRBV9|TRBD1|TRBJ2-3
TGTGCCAGCTCCTCGTTTCCATCCCACAGGGGTACGCAGTATTTT
CASSSFPSHRGTQYF
>NA|TRBV5-1|TRBD2|TRBJ2-3
TGCGCCAGCAGCTTGGGACTAGCGGGGGACACAGATACGCAGTATTTT
CASSLGLAGDTDTQYF
>few|TRBV2|NA|TRBJ1-4
TGTGCCAGCAAAGCGTGGAAACTGTTTTTT
CASKAWKLFF
>NA|TRBV5-4|NA|TRBJ1-2
TGTGCCAGCAGCTTGAGGGGTTGGGGCTATGGCTACACCTTC
CASSLRGWGYGYTF
>NA|TRBV7-8|TRBD1|TRBJ2-7
TGTGCCAGCAGCGATCGGGACAGGAGCTCCTACGAGCAGTACTTC
CASSDRDRSSYEQYF
>NA|TRBV5-4|NA|TRBJ1-1
TGTGCCAGCAGCTTGGAGCCACACACTGAAGCTTTCTTT
CASSLEPHTEAFF
>NA|TRBV18|NA|TRBJ2-7
TGTGCCAGCTCACACAGGGCCTACGAGCAGTACTTC
CASSHRAYEQYF
>NA|TRBV6-6|NA|TRBJ1-3
TGTGCCAGCAGTTACACAGGTAGCTCTGGAAACACCATATATTTT
CASSYTGSSGNTIYF
>NA|TRBV29-1|NA|TRBJ2-3
TGCAGCGTTGAAGGAGGACAGACTAGCACAGATACGCAGTATTTT
CSVEGGQTSTDTQYF
>NA|TRBV11-2|TRBD1|TRBJ2-7
TGTGCCAGCAGCTCGGGACAGGGTCGCTCCTACGAGCAGTACTTC
CASSSGQGRSYEQYF
>NA|TRBV3-1/TRBV3-2|TRBD1|TRBJ2-2
TGTGCCTGCCGACAGGGAAACACCGGGGAGCTGTTTTTT
CACRQGNTGELFF
>once|TRBV30|NA|TRBJ1-1
TGTGCCTGGAGGACCCGAGGGAACACTGAAGCTTTCTTT
CAWRTRGNTEAFF
>NA|TRBV9|NA|TRBJ1-1
TGTGCCAGCAGCGTAGATGGAGGTCGGGGGGGCGGTGAAGCTTTCTTT
CASSVDGGRGGGEAFF
>NA|TRBV9|TRBD2|TRBJ2-5
TGTGCCAGCAGCGTAGGTCTAGCGGGGGCGCAAGAGACCCAGTACTTC
CASSVGLAGAQETQYF
>NA|TRBV7-9|TRBD1|TRBJ1-1
TGTGCCAGCAGCTCTCCGGGACAGGGGTTCTCTGAAGCTTTCTTT
CASSSPGQGFSEAFF
>NA|TRBV15|TRBD1|TRBJ2-7
TGTGCCACCAGCCGGGACAGCTACGAGCAGTACTTC
CATSRDSYEQYF
>NA|TRBV7-2|TRBD1|TRBJ1-4
TGTGCCAGCAGCTCGACTCGGGACAGCAATGAAAAACTGTTTTTT
CASSSTRDSNEKLFF
>NA|TRBV6-5|NA|TRBJ1-1
TGTGCCAGCAGCGTAGCGGGGAAGAACACTGAAGCTTTCTTT
CASSVAGKNTEAFF
>NA|TRBV4-2|NA|TRBJ1-3
TGTGCCAGCAGCCAAGATTGGACCGGGGGACGTCTCTCTGGAAACACCATATATTTT
CASSQDWTGGRLSGNTIYF
>NA|TRBV27|NA|TRBJ1-1
TGTGCCAGCAGCCTCGACTTAAACACTGAAGCTTTCTTT
CASSLDLNTEAFF
>NA|TRBV4-2|TRBD2|TRBJ2-2
TGTGCCAGCAGCCACCGGACTAGCGGGGGGCTAGACACCGGGGAGCTGTTTTTT
CASSHRTSGGLDTGELFF
>NA|TRBV18|TRBD1|TRBJ1-3
TGTGCCAGCTCACGGGGACAGCCAGGCTCTGGAAACACCATATATTTT
CASSRGQPGSGNTIYF
>NA|TRBV7-8|TRBD1|TRBJ1-2
TGTGCCAGCAGCAGACAGGGAGGAGCGTATGGCTACACCTTC
CASSRQGGAYGYTF
>NA|TRBV6-4|TRBD2|TRBJ2-4
TGTGCCAGCAGCCGGGATGCCCAGGGAGGGGTAAACATTCAGTACTTC
CASSRDAQGGVNIQYF
>NA|TRBV7-2|NA|TRBJ2-5
TGTGCCAGCAGCTTAGAACCGTCTTGGGGGCCCCAGTACTTC
CASSLEPSWGPQYF
>NA|TRBV7-3|NA|TRBJ1-3
TGTGCCAGCATCCAAGGGGCCCCAATCGCGTCTGGAAACACCATATATTTT
CASIQGAPIASGNTIYF
>few|TRBV19|NA|TRBJ2-2
TGTGCCAGTAGTATAGCAGGGGATGACACCGGGGAGCTGTTTTTT
CASSIAGDDTGELFF
>NA|TRBV9|NA|TRBJ1-6
TGTGCCAGCAGCGTATACTCACAGCCTAACTCCTATAATTCACCCCTCCACTTT
CASSVYSQPNSYNSPLHF
>NA|TRBV15|NA|TRBJ2-7
TGTGCCACCAGCAGAGATACTAAGGCCTACGAGCAGTACTTC
CATSRDTKAYEQYF
>NA|TRBV6-5|NA|TRBJ1-5
TGTGCCACCCACAGGGTTGGTCAGCCCCAGCATTTT
CATHRVGQPQHF
>NA|TRBV2|NA|TRBJ2-1
TGTGCCAGCAATGACTTGAGCTCCTACAATGAGCAGTTCTTC
CASNDLSSYNEQFF
>NA|TRBV12-3/TRBV12-4|NA|TRBJ1-2
TGTGCCAGCACGAGAGGGTATGGCTACACCTTC
CASTRGYGYTF